Below are 18 T cell receptor beta chains sequenced from a single sample in a study of blood T cell repertoires in COVID-19. Sequencing used immunoSEQ multiplex PCR; TCRdb keeps in-frame clones, though not all of them. Seen here are some 220,000 clones, approximately 90% observed once, and the top ten hold about 4%. The sequenced sample consisted of PBMCs or T cells enriched from blood (not recorded which). These receptor sequences come from a woman aged 40 to 50 with acute COVID-19.

The chain links TRBV11-2 to TRBJ2-5; 10 nucleotides agree with TRBD2. V shed 3 bases, J shed 2 bases, and the junction held 6 bases outside the gene matches. Germline values: CDR1 SGHAT, CDR2 FQNNGV. The CDR3 is 16 amino acids. CDR3 amino acids: CASSFPTSGAQETQYF. CDR3 in DNA: TGTGCCAGCAGCTTCCCCACTAGCGGGGCACAAGAGACCCAGTACTTC. The full variable domain, in which reference TRBV11-2 and TRBJ2-5 provide the parts outside the CDR3, is EAGVAQSPRYKIIEKRQSVAFWCNPISGHATLYWYQQILGQGPKLLIQFQNNGVVDDSQLPKDRFSAERLKGVDSTLKIQPAKLEDSAVYLCASSFPTSGAQETQYFGPGTRLLVL.

J is TRBJ1-1 and V is TRBV5-4; D is possibly TRBD1 (5 bases). From germline, CDR1 is SGHNT and CDR2 YYREEE (reference sequence). The V gene lost 4 bases and the J gene lost 1 base, with 14 bases spanning the gap. CDR3 size: 15 residues. The CDR3 region is CASSRAGGKNTEAFF. The CDR3 DNA is TGTGCCAGCAGCCGGGCGGGGGGAAAGAACACTGAAGCTTTCTTT.

V is TRBV12-5 and J is TRBJ1-1; no clear D gene. Germline lookup yields CDR1 LGHNT and CDR2 FRNRAP. Trimming cost V 1 base and J 1 base, with 7 bases left between them. The CDR3 sequence is 14 residues long. The CDR3 DNA follows: TGTGCTAGTGGTTTGGAACTACCGAACACTGAAGCTTTCTTT. Translating gives CASGLELPNTEAFF.

This clone was observed a handful of times. CDR3 in DNA: TGTGCCAGCAGCTCCGAACGATCGACAGGATTGAATGAGCAGTTCTTC. Residues: CASSSERSTGLNEQFF. This chain connects TRBV5-5 to TRBJ2-1; TRBD1 might be the D (6 bases). With 3 bases removed from V and 7 bases from J, the gap between germline ends came to 20 bases. CDR1 and CDR2 (germline): SGHKS, YYEKEE (reference sequence). CDR3 length: 16 amino acids.

Worth noting for this clone: Additional DNA sequences in this sample encode the identical CDR3. The J gene is TRBJ1-6, the V gene TRBV7-2; tentatively, D is TRBD1 (5 bases). Germline lookup yields CDR1 SGHTA and CDR2 FQGNSA. The CDR3 covers 15 residues. The V end was cut by 1 base, the J end by 9 bases, with 13 bases between. CDR3 amino acids: CASSLGPGQGSPLHF. The CDR3 DNA follows: TGTGCCAGCAGCTTAGGGCCGGGTCAGGGTTCACCCCTCCACTTT.

The gene calls are TRBV2 and TRBJ2-2, with a tentative D call TRBD1 (5 bases). In germline, CDR1 is SNHLY, CDR2 FYNNEI. The CDR3 length is 16 residues. Trimming removed 2 bases from V and 8 bases from J, with 18 bases in between. The CDR3 region has the DNA TGTGCCAGCAGTGAAAGATGGGGCGGCACGAGGGGGGAGCTGTTTTTT. It encodes CASSERWGGTRGELFF. Complete variable domain (other parts from reference TRBV2 and TRBJ2-2): EPEVTQTPSHQVTQMGQEVILRCVPISNHLYFYWYRQILGQKVEFLVSFYNNEISEKSEIFDDQFSVERPDGSNFTLKIRSTKLEDSAMYFCASSERWGGTRGELFFGEGSRLTVL.

The rearrangement joins TRBV6-5 to TRBJ1-2, with D hard to call. The germline V gene encodes CDR1 MNHEY and CDR2 SVGAGI. The CDR3 totals 15 residues. Trimming cost V 3 bases and J 4 bases, with 15 bases left between them. CDR3 coding DNA: TGTGCCAGCAGTTATCAAGCCCGGGAGCGCTATGGCTACACCTTC. Encoded protein: CASSYQARERYGYTF.

In this sample, this clone turned up once. This chain uses TRBV12-5 with TRBJ2-7, with 7 bases that match TRBD1. Germline assignment: CDR1 LGHNT and CDR2 FRNRAP. The CDR3 is made up of 13 amino acids. Trimming cost V 1 base and J 4 bases; bases outside gene matches: 1. The CDR3 coding sequence is TGTGCTAGTGGTTTGGGGGACAGTTACGAGCAGTACTTC. It translates to CASGLGDSYEQYF.

The V and J genes are TRBV5-1 and TRBJ2-1; TRBD1 aligns across 8 bases. J lost 8 bases, V lost 7 bases, and 11 bases had no gene match. Germline CDR1 SGHRS, CDR2 YFSETQ. CDR3 length: 14 amino acids. CDR3 bases: TGCGCCAGCTCCGAGGGCAGGGGGCGCGATGAGCAGTTCTTC. Translating it yields CASSEGRGRDEQFF.

Only a few counts were recorded for this clone. The V call is TRBV18, the J call TRBJ1-2; D gene uncertain. The CDR3 spans 13 residues. CDR1 is KGHSH and CDR2 is LQKENI in the germline V gene. Trimming stripped 0 bases from V and 8 bases from J, with 10 bases between. The CDR3 reads CASSPPMGGGYTF. The CDR3 DNA is TGTGCCAGCTCACCACCGATGGGAGGGGGCTACACCTTC.

The chain has TRBV9 and TRBJ2-7, with 9 bases identical to TRBD1. V lost 3 bases to trimming and J lost 5 bases; unmatched junction nucleotides: 6. The germline CDR1 and CDR2 sequences are SGDLS and YYNGEE. This CDR3 spans 14 amino acids. The DNA of the CDR3 is TGTGCCAGCAGCGACACTACAGGGGGCGACGAGCAGTACTTC. It encodes CASSDTTGGDEQYF.

The chain employs TRBV7-9 and TRBJ1-4; no clear D gene. The V end was cut by 3 bases, the J end by 1 base, with 6 bases between. Germline loops: CDR1 SEHNR, CDR2 FQNEAQ (reference sequence). CDR3 size: 14 residues. For the CDR3, the DNA is TGTGCCAGCAGCTTCCAGCGAACTAATGAAAAACTGTTTTTT. It codes for CASSFQRTNEKLFF. The variable domain in full, completed from reference TRBV7-9 and TRBJ1-4, reads DTGVSQNPRHKITKRGQNVTFRCDPISEHNRLYWYRQTLGQGPEFLTYFQNEAQLEKSRLLSDRFSAERPKGSFSTLEIQRTEQGDSAMYLCASSFQRTNEKLFFGSGTQLSVL.

This chain connects TRBV4-1 to TRBJ1-5, with D unresolved. In germline, CDR1 is MGHRA, CDR2 YSYEKL. Trimming stripped 4 bases from V and 7 bases from J, with 20 bases between. The CDR3 has 16 amino acids. The CDR3 is CASSPTGARGGQPQHF. The CDR3 DNA is TGCGCCAGCAGCCCGACCGGAGCCCGAGGAGGACAGCCCCAGCATTTT.

The chain combines TRBV7-2 with TRBJ1-1, with 8 bases aligning to TRBD1. The CDR3 is 14 residues long. With 3 bases clipped from V and 1 base from J, the junction kept 1 base outside the gene matches. Germline V gene sequence: CDR1 SGHTA, CDR2 FQGNSA. In DNA form, the CDR3 reads TGTGCCAGCAGCTTCGGACAGGGGAACACTGAAGCTTTCTTT. Its translation is CASSFGQGNTEAFF.

This chain links TRBV5-4 with TRBJ2-2; no clear D gene. Per germline, CDR1 SGHNT and CDR2 YYREEE (reference sequence). The CDR3 contains 15 residues. Trimming removed 0 bases at V and 5 bases at J, with 11 bases between. The DNA for the CDR3 is TGTGCCAGCAGCTTGGGACTTTCGAGTACCGGGGAGCTGTTTTTT. Translation gives CASSLGLSSTGELFF.

V usage is TRBV6-2 or TRBV6-3 and J usage is TRBJ2-7; D unresolved. In germline, CDR1 is MNHEY, CDR2 SVGEGT. This CDR3 has 12 amino acids. Trimming cost V 0 bases and J 6 bases, with 6 bases left between them. This chain's CDR3 is CASSYSRLEQYF. The DNA of the CDR3 is TGTGCCAGCAGTTACTCGAGGCTCGAGCAGTACTTC.

V gene TRBV18 combines with J gene TRBJ1-1; tentatively, D is TRBD1 (6 bases). V was clipped by 5 bases and J by 1 base, with 11 bases between them. Germline V CDR1 and CDR2: KGHSH, LQKENI. This CDR3 region has 14 residues. The CDR3 loop is CASSWGQTNTEAFF. The CDR3 coding sequence is TGTGCCAGCTCATGGGGACAAACGAACACTGAAGCTTTCTTT.

CDR3 DNA sequence: TGTGCCAGCAGCCCCCCTAGCTCTTATACCGGGGAGCTGTTTTTT. This sequence encodes CASSPPSSYTGELFF. The chain joins TRBV3-1 (or the pseudogene TRBV3-2) to TRBJ2-2, with TRBD2 as a possible D gene (5 bases). Trimming shortened V by 4 bases and J by 5 bases, and 14 bases separated the two germline ends. The CDR3 is made up of 15 amino acids. Germline V gives CDR1 LGHDT, CDR2 YNNKEL (reference sequence).